This T cell receptor (beta chain) was sequenced for a study of OX40 agonist ivuxolimab in advanced cancers. CDR1 is MDHEN, CDR2 SYDVKM, per germline. CDR3 length: 14 amino acids. V lost 6 bases and J lost 8, with 17 bases in between. Sequencing was performed with immunoSEQ multiplex PCR; in TCRdb, only in-frame clones are kept and a portion is missing. This sample has about 45,000 clones, with about 89% found just once. Sequences were derived from CD4+ or CD8+ T cells sorted from blood, sampled in a trial of the OX40 agonist ivuxolimab. V is TRBV28 and J is TRBJ2-1; D not certain. This TCR was sampled from an adult with an advanced solid tumor such as melanoma, head and neck, liver or kidney cancer. In DNA form, the CDR3 reads TGTGCCAGCAGCCTGGGAAGTCGGCCCCATGAGCAGTTCTTC. Translated: CASSLGSRPHEQFF. The full variable domain, rest sourced from reference TRBV28 and TRBJ2-1, is DVKVTQSSRYLVKRTGEKVFLECVQDMDHENMFWYRQDPGLGLRLIYFSYDVKMKEKGDIPEGYSVSREKKERFSLILESASTNQTSMYLCASSLGSRPHEQFFGPGTRLTVL.